Below, 32 T cell receptor beta chains from the same sample are listed, as sequenced in a study of Ad26.COV2.S vaccination and SARS-CoV-2 variants. TCRdb's table, derived via immunoSEQ multiplex PCR, lists solely in-frame clones and lacks some. The sample carries 350,000 to 600,000 clones, 70% to 90% recorded once. The treatment is: some 20 received Ad26.COV2.S at low or high dose, single or two shots; a few received placebo; per-sample allocation not given. Following the first vaccine or placebo injection, samples were taken on day 63. Sequenced material: peripheral blood, taken in a trial of Ad26.COV2.S vaccine versus placebo. These receptors were taken from a person between 18 and 65 years old who received the Ad26.COV2.S COVID-19 vaccine or a placebo.

This clone has a single count. V usage is TRBV19 and J usage is TRBJ1-1; D is unresolved. V lost 7 bases and J lost 5, with 8 bases in between. This CDR3 contains 11 residues. Germline CDR1 LNHDA, CDR2 SQIVND (reference sequence). The chain's CDR3 is CASTSWTEAFF. The CDR3 region has the DNA TGTGCCAGTACGTCTTGGACTGAAGCTTTCTTT.

In DNA form, the CDR3 reads TGTGCCAGTAGAAATACAGGGGGGGCGAATTCACCCCTCCACTTT. It encodes CASRNTGGANSPLHF. The rearrangement joins TRBV19 to TRBJ1-6, with 8 bases fitting TRBD1. The V and J ends lost 6 bases and 7 bases, in that order; junction bases with no gene match: 8. CDR1 is LNHDA, CDR2 SQIVND, per germline (reference sequence). The CDR3 has 15 residues.

This clone was found once. V is TRBV10-3 and J is TRBJ1-6; D perhaps matches TRBD1 (6 bases). Trimming stripped 8 bases from V and 7 bases from J, with 12 bases between. CDR3 length equals 13 residues. Germline loops: CDR1 ENHRY, CDR2 SYGVKD. CDR3 coding DNA: TGTGCCATCCACACAGGGATGAATTCACCCCTCCACTTT. Its translation is CAIHTGMNSPLHF.

The chain combines TRBV12-2 with TRBJ2-1; the table's D gene call, TRBD2, was not cross checked with the DNA. TRBV12-2 is a pseudogene locus. The CDR3 consists of 19 residues. This CDR3 reads CASRLEATEEVGSYNEQFF. The CDR3 coding sequence is TGTGCAAGTCGCTTAGAGGCGACTGAGGAAGTTGGAAGTTACAATGAGCAGTTCTTC.

The chain has TRBV29-1 and TRBJ2-7, with 8 nucleotides matching TRBD1. The CDR3 covers 14 residues. Trimming cost V 7 bases and J 3 bases; bases outside gene matches: 11. Per the germline V gene, CDR1 is SQVTM and CDR2 is ANQGSEA. CDR3 nucleotide sequence: TGCAGCGCATATGGACAGGGTGGCGACTACGAGCAGTACTTC. Protein sequence: CSAYGQGGDYEQYF.

The rearrangement uses TRBV3-1 (or the pseudogene TRBV3-2) and TRBJ2-7; D may match TRBD1 or TRBD2 (5 bases each). The CDR3 is 15 amino acids. Germline CDR1 and CDR2: LGHDT and YNNKEL (reference sequence). The ends were cut back, 0 bases at V and 4 bases at J, with 13 bases in the middle. The CDR3 loop reads CASSQDRGMVYEQYF. The DNA for the CDR3 is TGTGCCAGCAGCCAAGATCGGGGCATGGTATACGAGCAGTACTTC.

The chain joins TRBV6-5 to TRBJ1-1, with unresolved D. V shed 6 bases and J shed 10 bases, with 12 bases lying between them. There are 11 residues in the CDR3. Germline V gives CDR1 MNHEY, CDR2 SVGAGI. The CDR3 DNA reads TGTGCCAGCAGCCTCTCAGGCGTAGCTTTCTTT. Its translation: CASSLSGVAFF.

The chain links TRBV6-5 to TRBJ2-7, with D perhaps matching TRBD1 (6 bases). The CDR3 has 14 amino acids. Germline V gene data show CDR1 as MNHEY and CDR2 as SVGAGI. The V end lost 5 bases, the J end lost 0 bases, and 11 bases lay between the germline ends. CDR3 in amino acids: CASSPGTSSYEQYF. In nucleotides, the CDR3 is TGTGCCAGCAGTCCCGGGACATCCTCCTACGAGCAGTACTTC.

The V call is TRBV10-3, the J call TRBJ2-3; D is perhaps TRBD2 (5 bases). V was shortened by 3 bases and J by 6 bases, with 10 bases between the two germline ends. Per the germline V gene, CDR1 is ENHRY and CDR2 is SYGVKD. There are 13 residues in the CDR3. For the CDR3, the DNA is TGTGCCATCAGTGAATGGCAGCGGGATACGCAGTATTTT. Protein sequence: CAISEWQRDTQYF.

This clone was counted only a few times. The chain joins TRBV24-1 to TRBJ2-1, with 15 bases fitting TRBD2. Trimming took 3 bases from V and 6 from J; bases not matched to a gene: 5. CDR1 is KGHDR and CDR2 is SFDVKD in the germline V gene. This CDR3 has 17 amino acids. CDR3 protein: CATSDPGTSGRLNEQFF. The CDR3 DNA reads as TGTGCCACCAGTGATCCCGGGACTAGCGGGAGGCTCAATGAGCAGTTCTTC.

The chain joins TRBV2 to TRBJ2-2; tentatively, D is TRBD1 (5 bases). The CDR3 extends over 13 amino acids. Trimming pared 10 bases from V and 3 bases from J, leaving 12 bases between. Germline CDR1 is SNHLY and CDR2 is FYNNEI. The CDR3 coding sequence is TGTGCCACAGCGACAGAATACACCGGGGAGCTGTTTTTT. It encodes CATATEYTGELFF.

The rearrangement links TRBV25-1 to TRBJ2-5; D may be TRBD1 (6 bases). The CDR3 covers 16 residues. V lost 0 bases and J 5 bases, leaving 16 bases between the germline ends. Germline CDR1 and CDR2: MGHDK and SYGVNS. The CDR3 DNA is TGTGCCAGCAGTGAATACGTGGAGAGGCAGGGGGAGACCCAGTACTTC. It yields the protein CASSEYVERQGETQYF. Full variable domain (outside the CDR3, taken from reference TRBV25-1 and TRBJ2-5): EADIYQTPRYLVIGTGKKITLECSQTMGHDKMYWYQQDPGMELHLIHYSYGVNSTEKGDLSSESTVSRIRTEHFPLTLESARPSHTSQYLCASSEYVERQGETQYFGPGTRLLVL.

This clone has a handful of counts. V usage is TRBV7-8 and J usage is TRBJ2-7, with TRBD2 matching over 8 bases. CDR1 SGHVS and CDR2 FQNEAQ come from the germline V gene. The CDR3 is 14 residues long. V trimming: 1 base; J trimming: 5 bases; junction bases outside the gene matches: 4. CDR3 in DNA: TGTGCCAGCAGCTTAGTCGGGGGGGCGGACGAGCAGTACTTC. Translated, it gives CASSLVGGADEQYF. The full variable domain, its missing parts supplied by reference TRBV7-8 and TRBJ2-7, is GAGVSQSPRYKVAKRGQDVALRCDPISGHVSLFWYQQALGQGPEFLTYFQNEAQLDKSGLPSDRFFAERPEGSVSTLKIQRTQQEDSAVYLCASSLVGGADEQYFGPGTRLTVT.

This chain uses TRBV7-8 with TRBJ2-2; D gene uncertain. Trimming stripped 1 base from V and 7 bases from J, with 10 bases between. Germline V CDR1 and CDR2: SGHVS, FQNEAQ. The CDR3 covers 14 residues. The CDR3 region is CASSLGGLIGELFF. The CDR3, as DNA: TGTGCCAGCAGCTTAGGTGGGCTGATCGGGGAGCTGTTTTTT. The full variable domain, in which reference TRBV7-8 and TRBJ2-2 provide the parts outside the CDR3, is GAGVSQSPRYKVAKRGQDVALRCDPISGHVSLFWYQQALGQGPEFLTYFQNEAQLDKSGLPSDRFFAERPEGSVSTLKIQRTQQEDSAVYLCASSLGGLIGELFFGEGSRLTVL.

The chain couples TRBV5-4 to TRBJ1-1, with D possibly being TRBD1 (6 bases). The CDR3 is made up of 14 amino acids. V lost 2 bases and J lost 4, with 12 bases in between. Germline CDR1 SGHNT, CDR2 YYREEE (reference sequence). CDR3 in amino acids: CASSFRGGGTEAFF. In DNA form, the CDR3 reads TGTGCCAGCAGCTTCAGGGGAGGTGGCACTGAAGCTTTCTTT.

The gene calls are TRBV6-5 and TRBJ1-2; tentative D call: TRBD1 (5 bases). The CDR3 loop spans 12 amino acids. CDR1 is MNHEY and CDR2 is SVGAGI in the germline V gene. V was shortened by 6 bases and J by 8 bases, with 13 bases between the two germline ends. This CDR3 is CASSTRDRGYTF. The CDR3, as DNA: TGTGCCAGCAGCACCAGGGACCGCGGCTACACCTTC.

The gene calls are TRBV2 and TRBJ2-1, with 9 bases that match TRBD1. The CDR3 sequence is 16 residues long. The V segment lost 2 bases and the J segment 4 bases; nucleotides outside the gene matches: 6. The V gene's germline CDR1 is SNHLY and CDR2 FYNNEI. The CDR3 DNA sequence: TGTGCCAGCAGTGAATCGAGGGACAGGGATTACAATGAGCAGTTCTTC. Protein product: CASSESRDRDYNEQFF.

V gene TRBV11-2 combines with J gene TRBJ1-1; the D is unclear. The CDR3 contains 13 residues. Germline CDR1 and CDR2: SGHAT and FQNNGV. Between the trimmed V and J ends, which lost 1 base and 3 bases, there was a span of 6 bases. As DNA, the CDR3 is TGTGCCAGCAGCTTAGTTAAGGACACTGAAGCTTTCTTT. Translation gives CASSLVKDTEAFF.

The CDR3: CASRGGRHTGELFF. CDR3 nucleotides: TGTGCCAGCCGGGGCGGGAGGCACACCGGGGAGCTGTTTTTT. The chain links TRBV2 to TRBJ2-2, with 8 bases fitting TRBD2. Germline V CDR1 and CDR2: SNHLY, FYNNEI. V dropped 8 bases and J dropped 3; count of bases not matched to a gene: 5. The CDR3 contains 14 residues.

The chain links TRBV29-1 to TRBJ1-6; no reliable D call. Between the trimmed V and J ends, which lost 7 bases and 0 bases, there was a span of 13 bases. The CDR3 is 15 amino acids. The V gene's germline CDR1 is SQVTM and CDR2 ANQGSEA. The CDR3 DNA reads as TGCAGCGCCAGGACTGGTTCCTCCTATAATTCACCCCTCCACTTT. Translation gives CSARTGSSYNSPLHF.

The V gene is TRBV19, the J gene TRBJ2-1, with 7 bases that match TRBD2. The germline V gene encodes CDR1 LNHDA and CDR2 SQIVND (reference sequence). After removal of 5 bases from V and 10 bases from J, the junction contained 20 bases not matched to a gene. The CDR3 has 17 amino acids. CDR3 sequence reads: CASSGPGLTRSAREQFF. The CDR3 DNA sequence: TGTGCCAGTAGTGGCCCGGGACTAACCCGTAGCGCTCGGGAGCAGTTCTTC.

The chain combines TRBV27 with TRBJ1-5; TRBD1 matches at 8 bases. Germline V gives CDR1 MNHEY, CDR2 SMNVEV (reference sequence). The ends lost 2 bases at V and 6 bases at J; junction bases unmatched: 6. This CDR3 has 15 residues. The CDR3, as DNA: TGTGCCAGCAGTTTACTGGCAGGGGGCACTCAGCCCCAGCATTTT. Translating it yields CASSLLAGGTQPQHF.

The rearrangement uses TRBV18 and TRBJ1-5, with 9 bases aligning to TRBD1. V trimming: 6 bases; J trimming: 2 bases; junction bases outside the gene matches: 8. The CDR3 covers 16 residues. The germline gives CDR1 KGHSH, CDR2 LQKENI. CDR3 in DNA: TGTGCCAGCTCCCCTACAGGGGGCTGGGGCAATCAGCCCCAGCATTTT. This gives the protein CASSPTGGWGNQPQHF. The full variable domain, in which reference TRBV18 and TRBJ1-5 provide the parts outside the CDR3, is NAGVMQNPRHLVRRRGQEARLRCSPMKGHSHVYWYRQLPEEGLKFMVYLQKENIIDESGMPKERFSAEFPKEGPSILRIQQVVRGDSAAYFCASSPTGGWGNQPQHFGDGTRLSIL.

This chain uses TRBV5-1 with TRBJ2-5; 7 bases map to TRBD1. This CDR3 spans 15 amino acids. Unmatched junction bases numbered 14, after V lost 4 bases and J lost 8 bases. Germline-derived CDR1 and CDR2 are SGHRS and YFSETQ. CDR3 sequence: CASSPIQGSVDTQYF. The CDR3 DNA follows: TGCGCCAGCAGCCCCATACAGGGGTCCGTCGATACCCAGTACTTC.

This chain uses TRBV18 with TRBJ1-4; D is possibly TRBD1 (5 bases). Germline V gene lookup returns CDR1 KGHSH and CDR2 LQKENI. The CDR3 extends over 16 amino acids. V was pared by 1 base and J by 5 bases, with 14 bases between. The CDR3 loop is CASSPRQGTQNEKLFF. The CDR3 bases are TGTGCCAGCTCACCACGGCAGGGTACTCAGAATGAAAAACTGTTTTTT.

The chain uses TRBV6-5 and TRBJ2-7; no clear D. Trimming shortened V by 8 bases and J by 2 bases, and 16 bases separated the two germline ends. CDR3 length: 14 residues. Germline V gene sequence: CDR1 MNHEY, CDR2 SVGAGI. CDR3 in DNA: TGTGCCAGCGGCTGGGTGGGTGCAACCTACGAGCAGTACTTC. It codes for CASGWVGATYEQYF.

This sequence joins TRBV3-1 (or the pseudogene TRBV3-2) and TRBJ1-2, with 7 bases fitting TRBD1. In germline, CDR1 is LGHDT, CDR2 YNNKEL (reference sequence). The CDR3 is 16 residues long. V dropped 4 bases and J dropped 2; count of bases not matched to a gene: 10. The CDR3 DNA sequence: TGTGCCAGCAGCCGAATGACAGGGCACCCCAACTATGGCTACACCTTC. Its translation: CASSRMTGHPNYGYTF.

The J gene is TRBJ1-1, the V gene TRBV9; no reliable D call. V dropped 4 bases and J dropped 4 bases, with 8 bases sitting between them. Germline CDR1 reads SGDLS; CDR2 reads YYNGEE. The CDR3 is 12 amino acids. CDR3 DNA: TGTGCCAGCAGCCCCGCTGGCACTGAAGCTTTCTTT. It specifies CASSPAGTEAFF.

The chain recombines TRBV3-1 (or the pseudogene TRBV3-2) with TRBJ2-3; 7 bases match TRBD2. This CDR3 has 16 amino acids. Trimming cost V 1 base and J 6 bases; bases outside gene matches: 10. CDR1 is LGHDT, CDR2 YNNKEL, per germline (reference sequence). The CDR3 loop is CASSQGGSRSADTQYF. The CDR3 DNA reads as TGTGCCAGCAGCCAAGGCGGGAGTCGCTCCGCGGATACGCAGTATTTT.

This chain joins TRBV18 and TRBJ2-4; D uncertain. CDR1 is KGHSH, CDR2 LQKENI, per germline. The CDR3 is 16 residues long. Trimming removed 3 bases at V and 0 bases at J, with 12 bases between. CDR3: CASSPRAVLAKNIQYF. The CDR3 DNA follows: TGTGCCAGCTCACCCCGGGCCGTACTAGCCAAAAACATTCAGTACTTC.

The chain carries TRBV19 and TRBJ1-1; D is unresolved. Germline V gene data show CDR1 as LNHDA and CDR2 as SQIVND (reference sequence). Trimming pared 3 bases from V and 5 bases from J, leaving 10 bases between. The CDR3 has 13 amino acids. The CDR3 sequence is CASSIGGVTEAFF. CDR3 coding DNA: TGTGCCAGTAGTATTGGCGGGGTAACTGAAGCTTTCTTT.

This chain joins TRBV6-6 and TRBJ1-6; D gene ambiguous. Trimming cost V 5 bases and J 11 bases, with 13 bases left between them. Per the germline V gene, CDR1 is MNHNY and CDR2 is SVGAGI (reference sequence). CDR3 length equals 13 residues. The CDR3 DNA reads TGTGCCAGCAGTCGTGGGGTGGGGACACCCCTCCACTTT. As protein: CASSRGVGTPLHF.